These 30 T cell receptor beta chains were sequenced from one sample in a study of cytomegalovirus exposure and HLA in healthy donors. PCR primers comprised 60 Vbeta and 13 Jbeta primers. Using immunoSEQ multiplex PCR, the repertoire was profiled, and TCRdb retains in-frame clones only, with some absent. This sample's clone table lists approximately 110,000 clones. Sequenced material: PBMCs. Receptors were obtained from a man in his forties in good health and CMV-seronegative.

A word on this clone: The junction differs from germline at one of its ends, possibly a read error. V and J are TRBV5-6 and TRBJ2-7, with D uncertain. CDR1 and CDR2 from the germline V gene are SGHDT and YYEEEE. The CDR3 has 14 residues. The CDR3 loop is CASSLSVVRDRGFF. For the CDR3, the DNA is TGTGCCAGCAGCTTGAGTGTGGTCAGAGACCGAGGTTTCTTC. Complete variable domain (other parts from reference TRBV5-6 and TRBJ2-7): DAGVTQSPTHLIKTRGQQVTLRCSPKSGHDTVSWYQQALGQGPQFIFQYYEEEERQRGNFPDRFSGHQFPNYSSELNVNALLLGDSALYLCASSLSVVRDRGFFGPGTRLTVT.

The chain couples TRBV4-3 to TRBJ2-7, with D possibly being TRBD1 (5 bases). The length of the CDR3 is 15 residues. Germline lookup yields CDR1 LGHNA and CDR2 YSLEER. Trimming removed 0 bases at V and 4 bases at J, with 13 bases between. CDR3 in amino acids: CASSQESGPEYEQYF. The CDR3 bases are TGCGCCAGCAGCCAAGAGTCAGGGCCCGAGTACGAGCAGTACTTC.

The rearrangement joins TRBV6-6 to TRBJ1-4, with D possibly TRBD1 on 6 matching bases. CDR1 and CDR2 (germline): MNHNY, SVGAGI (reference sequence). The ends were cut back, 4 bases at V and 7 bases at J, with 16 bases in the middle. The CDR3 contains 15 residues. CDR3 coding DNA: TGTGCCAGCAGTTCGATGACAGGTGGGAGTGAAAAACTGTTTTTT. Protein sequence: CASSSMTGGSEKLFF.

The gene calls are TRBV7-2 and TRBJ2-7, with 7 bases matching TRBD1. Germline CDR1 SGHTA, CDR2 FQGNSA. The CDR3 contains 17 residues. The V and J ends lost 2 bases and 3 bases, in that order; junction bases with no gene match: 13. For the CDR3, the DNA is TGTGCCAGCAGCTTAATGGGCAGGGGGTTTGGAATCTACGAGCAGTACTTC. Residues: CASSLMGRGFGIYEQYF.

This sequence joins TRBV7-9 and TRBJ2-1; 7 bases are a match to TRBD2. The length of the CDR3 is 14 residues. Looked up from germline, CDR1 is SEHNR and CDR2 is FQNEAQ (reference sequence). After removal of 7 bases from V and 4 bases from J, the junction contained 7 bases not matched to a gene. The CDR3 region is CASIRGGSYNEQFF. In DNA form, the CDR3 reads TGTGCCAGCATTCGCGGCGGGAGTTACAATGAGCAGTTCTTC.

This chain links TRBV6-5 with TRBJ1-3; no clear D. In germline, CDR1 is MNHEY, CDR2 SVGAGI. Trimming took 4 bases from V and 2 from J, leaving 3 bases between them. The CDR3 spans 12 residues. The CDR3 sequence is CASSSPGNTIYF. The CDR3 DNA reads TGTGCCAGCAGTTCTCCTGGAAACACCATATATTTT.

The chain combines TRBV7-2 with TRBJ2-1, with D possibly TRBD2 on 5 matching bases. The germline V and J ends were trimmed by 3 bases and 4 bases, with 13 bases remaining between them. In germline, CDR1 is SGHTA, CDR2 FQGNSA. This CDR3 spans 15 amino acids. The CDR3 coding sequence is TGTGCCAGCAGCTTTGGGGTAGCGAGTTACAATGAGCAGTTCTTC. This sequence encodes CASSFGVASYNEQFF.

The chain has TRBV25-1 and TRBJ2-1, with D perhaps TRBD1 (7 bases). CDR1 and CDR2 from the germline V gene are MGHDK and SYGVNS. V was cut by 1 base and J by 2 bases, with 18 bases left in between. The CDR3 consists of 18 residues. The CDR3 DNA reads as TGTGCCAGCAGTGAATCTGGACTATACAGGGGTCCCTACAATGAGCAGTTCTTC. Its protein product is CASSESGLYRGPYNEQFF.

V gene TRBV30 combines with J gene TRBJ1-5; TRBD1 might be the D (6 bases). The CDR3 has 17 amino acids. Germline loops: CDR1 GTSNPN, CDR2 SVGIG (reference sequence). With 1 base removed from V and 6 bases from J, the gap between germline ends came to 22 bases. The CDR3 sequence: CAWSDRSGGASSQPQHF. Here the CDR3 DNA reads TGTGCCTGGAGTGATAGGAGTGGGGGGGCTTCGAGTCAGCCCCAGCATTTT.

V and J are TRBV5-1 and TRBJ2-7, with 9 nucleotides matching TRBD2. The CDR3 loop spans 15 amino acids. Germline assignment: CDR1 SGHRS and CDR2 YFSETQ. Trimming removed 4 bases from V and 1 base from J; junction bases left unmatched: 6. CDR3 DNA: TGCGCCAGCAGCGGGGCGGGAGGGCTATCCTACGAGCAGTACTTC. Protein: CASSGAGGLSYEQYF.

The chain uses TRBV13 and TRBJ2-1; 12 bases agree with TRBD1. Trimming removed 5 bases from V and 7 bases from J; junction bases left unmatched: 18. The CDR3 sequence is 19 residues long. Germline V gives CDR1 PRHDT, CDR2 FYEKMQ (reference sequence). CDR3 nucleotides: TGTGCCAGCAGCGTCCGGGACAGGGGGCAAACGATTAGTAGGAATGAGCAGTTCTTC. Translating it yields CASSVRDRGQTISRNEQFF.

The chain uses TRBV7-8 and TRBJ1-2; maybe TRBD1 (5 bases). CDR3 length: 15 amino acids. Trimming removed 4 bases from V and 0 bases from J, with 12 bases in between. In germline, CDR1 is SGHVS, CDR2 FQNEAQ. The CDR3 region is CASSSRQYTNYGYTF. The CDR3 nucleotides are TGTGCCAGCAGCTCGAGACAGTACACTAACTATGGCTACACCTTC.

J is TRBJ2-3 and V is TRBV13, with D hard to call. V lost 4 bases, J lost 4 bases, and 9 bases lay in between. CDR3 size: 13 residues. Germline values: CDR1 PRHDT, CDR2 FYEKMQ (reference sequence). CDR3 region: CASSSQIADTQYF. CDR3 DNA sequence: TGTGCCAGCAGCTCCCAGATTGCAGATACGCAGTATTTT.

V and J are TRBV6-1 and TRBJ1-6; D is undetermined. Germline V gene lookup returns CDR1 MNHNS and CDR2 SASEGT. The length of the CDR3 is 15 residues. The germline V and J ends were trimmed by 0 bases and 7 bases, with 10 bases remaining between them. CDR3 residues: CASSEAWAGNSPLHF. The CDR3 nucleotides read TGTGCCAGCAGTGAAGCCTGGGCTGGGAATTCACCCCTCCACTTT.

V and J are TRBV9 and TRBJ2-2; possibly TRBD2 for D (5 bases). This CDR3 contains 16 residues. V was cut by 0 bases and J by 1 base, with 10 bases left in between. The V gene's germline CDR1 is SGDLS and CDR2 YYNGEE. This chain's CDR3 is CASSVGRGKNTGELFF. Written as DNA, the CDR3 is TGTGCCAGCAGCGTAGGTCGGGGAAAGAACACCGGGGAGCTGTTTTTT. The entire variable domain, with the rest obtained from reference TRBV9 and TRBJ2-2, is as follows: DSGVTQTPKHLITATGQRVTLRCSPRSGDLSVYWYQQSLDQGLQFLIQYYNGEERAKGNILERFSAQQFPDLHSELNLSSLELGDSALYFCASSVGRGKNTGELFFGEGSRLTVL.

The chain has TRBV27 and TRBJ2-1; TRBD2 aligns across 12 bases. The CDR3 is made up of 18 amino acids. Germline values: CDR1 MNHEY, CDR2 SMNVEV (reference sequence). With V trimmed by 5 bases and J by 7 bases, 15 bases remained unmatched. The chain's CDR3 is CASSGTLTSGSTRNEQFF. CDR3 coding DNA: TGTGCCAGCAGTGGGACGCTGACTAGCGGGAGTACTAGGAATGAGCAGTTCTTC.

V is TRBV2 and J is TRBJ2-7, with TRBD1 matching over 10 bases. CDR3 length: 16 amino acids. V shed 0 bases and J 5 bases; nucleotides not matched to a gene: 7. The germline V gene encodes CDR1 SNHLY and CDR2 FYNNEI. The CDR3 region is CASSEASGQGKNEQYF. The DNA of the CDR3 is TGTGCCAGCAGTGAAGCATCGGGACAGGGGAAAAACGAGCAGTACTTC.

V usage is TRBV7-8 and J usage is TRBJ2-7; D gene uncertain. The CDR3 is 14 amino acids. The V gene lost 1 base and the J gene lost 1 base, with 8 bases spanning the gap. The V gene's germline CDR1 is SGHVS and CDR2 FQNEAQ. CDR3: CASSLDAWSYEQYF. In DNA, the CDR3 is TGTGCCAGCAGCTTAGATGCGTGGTCCTACGAGCAGTACTTC.

V is TRBV10-2 and J is TRBJ2-7, with D unclear. Trimming removed 6 bases at V and 5 bases at J, with 8 bases between. CDR1 is WSHSY and CDR2 is SAAADI in the germline V gene. CDR3 size: 11 residues. The CDR3 loop is CASSAANEQYF. The CDR3, as DNA: TGCGCCAGCAGCGCAGCGAACGAGCAGTACTTC.

Comments on this clone: Additional DNA sequences in this sample encode the identical CDR3. The V and J genes are TRBV2 and TRBJ1-1; tentatively, D is TRBD1 (5 bases). V shed 3 bases and J shed 1 base, with 6 bases lying between them. CDR1 SNHLY and CDR2 FYNNEI come from the germline V gene. There are 13 residues in the CDR3. Here the CDR3 DNA reads TGTGCCAGCAGTGATAGGGGGAACACTGAAGCTTTCTTT. This sequence encodes CASSDRGNTEAFF.

This chain uses TRBV4-1 with TRBJ1-5; 7 nucleotides agree with TRBD1. The CDR3 is 17 residues long. Germline CDR1 and CDR2: MGHRA and YSYEKL. After removal of 2 bases from V and 7 bases from J, the junction contained 14 bases not matched to a gene. Here the CDR3 reads CASSQSLVRGLGQPQHF. In DNA form, the CDR3 reads TGCGCCAGCAGCCAAAGCCTGGTGAGGGGGCTCGGACAGCCCCAGCATTTT.

The chain joins TRBV10-3 to TRBJ2-1; TRBD2 matches 9 bases. The CDR3 is 14 residues long. The germline CDR1 and CDR2 sequences are ENHRY and SYGVKD. V shed 10 bases, J shed 12 bases, and the junction held 16 bases outside the gene matches. The DNA of the CDR3 is TGTGCCAGCGGATCTAGCGGGGATACGGGGGGGCAGTTCTTC. Encoded protein: CASGSSGDTGGQFF.

V and J are TRBV5-6 and TRBJ2-5, with TRBD1 matching 9 bases. Losses at the gene ends were 4 bases for V and 7 bases for J; bases not matched to a gene: 11. Germline V gene data show CDR1 as SGHDT and CDR2 as YYEEEE. CDR3 length equals 15 residues. The CDR3 region has the DNA TGTGCCAGCAGCGTGCCGGGACAGGGATTGGGGACCCAGTACTTC. Residues: CASSVPGQGLGTQYF.

The V and J genes are TRBV27 and TRBJ2-7, with 8 bases that match TRBD1. With V trimmed by 5 bases and J by 7 bases, 7 bases remained unmatched. Germline V gives CDR1 MNHEY, CDR2 SMNVEV (reference sequence). This CDR3 region has 13 residues. The CDR3 reads CASSLTGAREQYF. CDR3 nucleotides: TGTGCCAGCAGTCTGACAGGGGCGCGAGAGCAGTACTTC.

This chain uses TRBV6-4 with TRBJ2-1; a weak D match, TRBD1 (5 bases). The germline V gene encodes CDR1 MRHNA and CDR2 SNTAGT. V was shortened by 3 bases and J by 8 bases, with 11 bases between the two germline ends. The CDR3 totals 13 residues. The DNA for the CDR3 is TGTGCCAGCAGTGAGTGGGGCGTCGATGAGCAGTTCTTC. Translation: CASSEWGVDEQFF.

This chain joins TRBV11-3 and TRBJ2-7, with TRBD1 identical over 7 bases. The CDR3 sequence is 15 residues long. V was clipped by 3 bases and J by 1 base; unmatched bases: 6. From germline, CDR1 is SGHNT and CDR2 YENEEA. This CDR3 is CASSFLRDSSYEQYF. CDR3 DNA: TGTGCCAGCAGCTTCCTCCGGGACAGTTCCTACGAGCAGTACTTC.

The chain uses TRBV10-1 and TRBJ2-3; no reliable D call. The CDR3 loop spans 15 amino acids. V was pared by 3 bases and J by 6 bases, with 16 bases between. Germline V gene lookup returns CDR1 WNHNN and CDR2 SYGVQD (reference sequence). The CDR3 DNA sequence: TGCGCCAGCAGTGAATGGAGACTCGACCAGGATACGCAGTATTTT. Translated, it gives CASSEWRLDQDTQYF.

The V call is TRBV5-1, the J call TRBJ2-5; 7 bases align to TRBD1. CDR1 SGHRS and CDR2 YFSETQ come from the germline V gene. The CDR3 has 15 amino acids. The V segment lost 4 bases and the J segment 4 bases; nucleotides outside the gene matches: 10. CDR3 protein: CASSPDDRVVETQYF. DNA for the CDR3: TGCGCCAGCAGCCCGGACGACAGGGTTGTAGAGACCCAGTACTTC. The full variable domain, in which reference TRBV5-1 and TRBJ2-5 provide the parts outside the CDR3, is KAGVTQTPRYLIKTRGQQVTLSCSPISGHRSVSWYQQTPGQGLQFLFEYFSETQRNKGNFPGRFSGRQFSNSRSEMNVSTLELGDSALYLCASSPDDRVVETQYFGPGTRLLVL.

The J gene is TRBJ1-1, the V gene TRBV11-3; D possibly corresponds to TRBD1 (6 bases). From germline, CDR1 is SGHNT and CDR2 YENEEA. The CDR3 extends over 16 amino acids. The V end was cut by 0 bases, the J end by 1 base, with 12 bases between. CDR3 sequence: CASSLESGAGNTEAFF. As DNA, the CDR3 is TGTGCCAGCAGCTTAGAATCAGGGGCGGGGAACACTGAAGCTTTCTTT.

The rearrangement joins TRBV14 to TRBJ2-2; D is uncertain. The CDR3 totals 13 residues. Germline values: CDR1 SGHDN, CDR2 FVKESK. Trimming left V 5 bases short and J 1 base short, with 5 bases between. CDR3 residues: CASSDKNTGELFF. CDR3 coding DNA: TGTGCCAGCAGCGACAAGAACACCGGGGAGCTGTTTTTT.